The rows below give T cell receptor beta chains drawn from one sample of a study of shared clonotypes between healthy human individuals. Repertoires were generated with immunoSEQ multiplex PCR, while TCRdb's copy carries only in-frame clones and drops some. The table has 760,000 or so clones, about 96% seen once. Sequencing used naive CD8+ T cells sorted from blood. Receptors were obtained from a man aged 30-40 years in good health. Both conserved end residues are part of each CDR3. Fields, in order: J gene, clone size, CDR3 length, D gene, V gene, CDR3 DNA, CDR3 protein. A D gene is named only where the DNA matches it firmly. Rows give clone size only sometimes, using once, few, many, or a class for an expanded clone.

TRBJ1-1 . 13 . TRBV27 TGTGCCAGCAGTTCGCTAGTGAACACTGAAGCTTTCTTT CASSSLVNTEAFF
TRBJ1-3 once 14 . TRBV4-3 TGCGCCAGCAGCCAGGGGACGGCTGGAAACACCATATATTTT CASSQGTAGNTIYF
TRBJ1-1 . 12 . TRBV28 TGTGCCAGCAGTTTTGATAACACTGAAGCTTTCTTT CASSFDNTEAFF
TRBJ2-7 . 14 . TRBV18 TGTGCCAGCTCACCAAGGACAGACACCTACGAGCAGTACTTC CASSPRTDTYEQYF
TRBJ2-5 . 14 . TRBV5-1 TGCGCCAGCAGCTTGGGACAGAAGAAAGAGACCCAGTACTTC CASSLGQKKETQYF
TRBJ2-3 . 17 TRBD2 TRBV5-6 TGTGCCAGCAGCTTACCTGGGACTAGCTGGGAATGGGATACGCAGTATTTT CASSLPGTSWEWDTQYF
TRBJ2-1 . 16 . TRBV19 TGTGCCAGTAGTAGCCTGCCGGAGAGCTCCTACAATGAGCAGTTCTTC CASSSLPESSYNEQFF
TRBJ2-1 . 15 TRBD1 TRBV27 TGTGCCAGCAGTCTAGGGACAGGGAACTACAATGAGCAGTTCTTC CASSLGTGNYNEQFF
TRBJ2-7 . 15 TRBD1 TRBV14 TGTGCCAGCAGCCGGACAGGCTTTGGCCTGTACGAGCAGTACTTC CASSRTGFGLYEQYF
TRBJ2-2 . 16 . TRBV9 TGTGCCAGCAGCGCAATCGGATCGGGACGAACCGGGGAGCTGTTTTTT CASSAIGSGRTGELFF
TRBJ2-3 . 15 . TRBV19 TGTGCCAGTAGTCCGAGAGACAGAATTCGCGATACGCAGTATTTT CASSPRDRIRDTQYF
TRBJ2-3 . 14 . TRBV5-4 TGTGCCAGCAGCTCTATTCCAAACACAGATACGCAGTATTTT CASSSIPNTDTQYF
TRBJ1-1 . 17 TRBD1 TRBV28 TGTGCCAGCAGTGTACGTAGGACAGGGATTATGAACACTGAAGCTTTCTTT CASSVRRTGIMNTEAFF
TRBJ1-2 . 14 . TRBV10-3 TGTGCCATCTCCGATGGGGGGGCTGGGTATGGCTACACCTTC CAISDGGAGYGYTF
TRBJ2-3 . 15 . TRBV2 TGTGCCAGCAGTGTAGGAGGAACAGACACAGATACGCAGTATTTT CASSVGGTDTDTQYF
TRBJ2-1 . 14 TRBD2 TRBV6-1 TGTGCCAGCAGTGAACTAGCGGGAGGCAATGAGCAGTTCTTC CASSELAGGNEQFF
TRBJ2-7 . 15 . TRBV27 TGTGCCAGCAGTCTAAGGACAGAAACAGCCTACGAGCAGTACTTC CASSLRTETAYEQYF
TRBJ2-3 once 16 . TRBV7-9 TGTGCCAGCAGCTTAGTTGCCCCGGGGCGCACAGATACGCAGTATTTT CASSLVAPGRTDTQYF
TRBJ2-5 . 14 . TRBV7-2 TGTGCCAGCAGCCAGGACTGGAACCAAGAGACCCAGTACTTC CASSQDWNQETQYF
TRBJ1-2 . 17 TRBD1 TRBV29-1 TGCAGCGTTGATGGTCTGGTGAGAGACAGGGTTAACTATGGCTACACCTTC CSVDGLVRDRVNYGYTF
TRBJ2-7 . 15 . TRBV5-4 TGTGCCAGCAGCCCACACCAGGGTAACTCCTACGAGCAGTACTTC CASSPHQGNSYEQYF
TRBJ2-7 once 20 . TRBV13 TGTGCCAGCAGCCTCTACCGGCCCTCCAAGGCGGCAGAGGGCCGGGGAGAGCAGTACTTC CASSLYRPSKAAEGRGEQYF
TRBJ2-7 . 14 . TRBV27 TGTGCCAGCAGTATAAACAGGGCCACCTACGAGCAGTACTTC CASSINRATYEQYF
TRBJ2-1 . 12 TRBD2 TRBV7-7 TGTGCCAGCAGCTCCTGGGGGGGGGAGCAGTTCTTC CASSSWGGEQFF
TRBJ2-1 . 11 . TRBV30 TGTGCCTGGAGCGCGGGCAATGAGCAGTTCTTC CAWSAGNEQFF
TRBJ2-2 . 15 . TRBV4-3 TGCGCCAGCAGCCAAGTCGGTTCGGGGTCCGGGGAGCTGTTTTTT CASSQVGSGSGELFF
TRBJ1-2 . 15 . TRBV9 TGTGCCAGCAGCGCGGACGGATTCCTCATATATGGCTACACCTTC CASSADGFLIYGYTF
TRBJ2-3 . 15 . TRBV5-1 TGCGCCAGCAGCTTGTTAGGCAGGTTTACAGATACGCAGTATTTT CASSLLGRFTDTQYF
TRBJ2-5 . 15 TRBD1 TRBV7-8 TGTGCCAGCAGCTCGCCGACAGGGTGGCAAGAGACCCAGTACTTC CASSSPTGWQETQYF
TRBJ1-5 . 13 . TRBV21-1 TGTGCCAGCAGCAAGCGGGTCAATCAGCCCCAGCATTTT CASSKRVNQPQHF
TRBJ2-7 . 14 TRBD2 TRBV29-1 TGCAGCGTTGAAGAGGGCGGGGAGGGGTTCGAGCAGTACTTC CSVEEGGEGFEQYF
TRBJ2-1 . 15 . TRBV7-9 TGTGCCAGCAGTCCATCGGTGTCGGCCTACAATGAGCAGTTCTTC CASSPSVSAYNEQFF
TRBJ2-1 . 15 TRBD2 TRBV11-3 TGTGCCAGCAGTGGAGCGGGGCAACTCCACAATGAGCAGTTCTTC CASSGAGQLHNEQFF
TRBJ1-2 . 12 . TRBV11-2 TGTGCCAGCAGCTTCTTCGGCGATGGCTACACCTTC CASSFFGDGYTF
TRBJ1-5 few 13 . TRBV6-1 TGTGCCAGCAGTGAAGCTGGGGGACAGCCCCAGCATTTT CASSEAGGQPQHF
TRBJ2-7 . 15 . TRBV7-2 TGTGCCAGCAGCTTAGCGGGGGGAGTACCCTACGAGCAGTACTTC CASSLAGGVPYEQYF
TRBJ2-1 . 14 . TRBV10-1 TGCGCCAGCAGTCCGAGAGAGGGATGGAATGAGCAGTTCTTC CASSPREGWNEQFF
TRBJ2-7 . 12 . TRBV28 TGTGCCAGCAGTTTGGGCGGAATCGAGCAGTACTTC CASSLGGIEQYF
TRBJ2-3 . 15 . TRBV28 TGTGCCAGCAGTCGAGGAGCGGCTAGCACAGATACGCAGTATTTT CASSRGAASTDTQYF
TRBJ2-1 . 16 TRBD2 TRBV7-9 TGTGCCAGCAGACCTTGGACTAGCGGGATTGTTTATGAGCAGTTCTTC CASRPWTSGIVYEQFF
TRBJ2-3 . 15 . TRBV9 TGTGCCAGCAGCGTAGATGAGGGGATGACAGATACGCAGTATTTT CASSVDEGMTDTQYF
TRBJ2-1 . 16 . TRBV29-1 TGCAGCGTTGTTGGGATTGGTGGCTCCAGCTACAATGAGCAGTTCTTC CSVVGIGGSSYNEQFF
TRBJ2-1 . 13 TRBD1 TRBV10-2 TGCGCCAGCGGCGGGGACAGGAACAATGAGCAGTTCTTC CASGGDRNNEQFF
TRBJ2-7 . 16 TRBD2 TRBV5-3 TGTGCCAGAAGCTTGGTAGACAGCGGGAGGTCCTACGAGCAGTACTTC CARSLVDSGRSYEQYF
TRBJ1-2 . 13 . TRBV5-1 TGCGCCAGCAGCCCGGGACACAACTATGGCTACACCTTC CASSPGHNYGYTF
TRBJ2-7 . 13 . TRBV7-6 TGTGCCAGCAGCTTAGCTTCTGTGTACGAGCAGTACTTC CASSLASVYEQYF
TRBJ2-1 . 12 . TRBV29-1 TGCAGCGTAACGGGGAGTTCATCTGAGCAGTTCTTC CSVTGSSSEQFF
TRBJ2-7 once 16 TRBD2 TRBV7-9 TGTGCCAGCAGCTTAGGTGGTAGCGGGAGGGCGAACGAGCAGTACTTC CASSLGGSGRANEQYF
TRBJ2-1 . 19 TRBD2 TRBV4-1 TGCGCCAGCAGCCAAGAGGTGGTCAAACTAGCGGGGCTAAACAATGAGCAGTTCTTC CASSQEVVKLAGLNNEQFF
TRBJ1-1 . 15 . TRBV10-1 TGCGCCAGCAGTGAGTCGACTAGGGGTAATACTGAAGCTTTCTTT CASSESTRGNTEAFF